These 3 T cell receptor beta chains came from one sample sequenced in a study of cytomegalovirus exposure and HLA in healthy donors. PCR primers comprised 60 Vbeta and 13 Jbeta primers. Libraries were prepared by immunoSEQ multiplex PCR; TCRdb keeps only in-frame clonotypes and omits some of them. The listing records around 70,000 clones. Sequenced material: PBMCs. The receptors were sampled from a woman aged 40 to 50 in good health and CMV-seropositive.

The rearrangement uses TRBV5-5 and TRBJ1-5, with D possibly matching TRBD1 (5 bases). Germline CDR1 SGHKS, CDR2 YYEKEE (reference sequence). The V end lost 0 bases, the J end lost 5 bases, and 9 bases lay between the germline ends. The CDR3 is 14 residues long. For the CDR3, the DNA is TGTGCCAGCAGCTTGGATGCAGGGTATCAGCCCCAGCATTTT. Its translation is CASSLDAGYQPQHF.

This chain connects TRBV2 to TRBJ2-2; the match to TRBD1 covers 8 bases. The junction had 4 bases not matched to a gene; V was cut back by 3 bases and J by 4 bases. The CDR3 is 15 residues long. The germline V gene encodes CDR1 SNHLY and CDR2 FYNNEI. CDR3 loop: CASSEDRVSTGELFF. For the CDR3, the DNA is TGTGCCAGCAGTGAGGACAGGGTGAGCACCGGGGAGCTGTTTTTT.

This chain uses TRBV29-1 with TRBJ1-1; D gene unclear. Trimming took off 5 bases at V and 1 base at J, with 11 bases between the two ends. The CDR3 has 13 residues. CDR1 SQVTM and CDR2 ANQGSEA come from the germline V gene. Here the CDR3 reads CSVLRQTNTEAFF. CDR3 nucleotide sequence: TGCAGCGTTTTGAGGCAGACGAACACTGAAGCTTTCTTT.